This section outlines one T cell receptor beta chain sequence together with its context. Its antigen is not known. There are 15 residues in the CDR3. Germline V gives CDR1 LGHNA, CDR2 YNFKEQ. V shed 3 bases and J shed 5 bases, with 17 bases lying between them. The data originate from a study of cytotoxic CD8 clonotypes in ibrutinib-treated CLL. Study background: The group held under twelve relapsed/refractory and 15 treatment-naive patients, with some 17 IGHV unmutated. The average sample held approximately 240,000 productive templates and fewer than 100,000 productive rearrangements.

The assay was immunoSEQ multiplex PCR, and TCRdb's table has in-frame clones only and misses some. Here the sample spans some 130,000 clones, around 84% being singletons. Study outcomes and limitations: The clonality went up when patients responded to ibrutinib and dropped back toward baseline at progression.

Roughly 2 micrograms of genomic DNA from cryopreserved PBMCs went into TCR beta libraries. This sequence joins TRBV4-2 and TRBJ2-7; D might be TRBD1 (5 bases). The TCR originated in a human donor with chronic lymphocytic leukemia. Specimen: PBMCs, collected after 24 months of ibrutinib treatment. The CDR3 loop is CASSQPTEPPDEQYF. The CDR3 nucleotides read TGTGCCAGCAGCCAGCCGACAGAGCCTCCTGACGAGCAGTACTTC.